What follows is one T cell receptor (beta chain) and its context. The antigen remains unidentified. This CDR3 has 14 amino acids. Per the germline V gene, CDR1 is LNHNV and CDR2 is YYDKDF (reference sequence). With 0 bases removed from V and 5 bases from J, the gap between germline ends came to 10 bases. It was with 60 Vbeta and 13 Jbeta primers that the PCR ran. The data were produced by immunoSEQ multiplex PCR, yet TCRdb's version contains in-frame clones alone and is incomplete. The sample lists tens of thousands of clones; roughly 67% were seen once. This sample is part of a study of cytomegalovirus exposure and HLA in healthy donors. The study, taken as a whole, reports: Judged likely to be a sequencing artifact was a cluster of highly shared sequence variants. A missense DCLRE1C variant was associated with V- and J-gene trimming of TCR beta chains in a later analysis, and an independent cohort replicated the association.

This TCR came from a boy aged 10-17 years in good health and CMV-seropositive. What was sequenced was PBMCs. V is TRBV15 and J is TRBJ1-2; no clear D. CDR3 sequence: CATSRDLQSYGYTF. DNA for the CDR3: TGTGCCACCAGCAGAGATCTGCAGTCTTATGGCTACACCTTC.